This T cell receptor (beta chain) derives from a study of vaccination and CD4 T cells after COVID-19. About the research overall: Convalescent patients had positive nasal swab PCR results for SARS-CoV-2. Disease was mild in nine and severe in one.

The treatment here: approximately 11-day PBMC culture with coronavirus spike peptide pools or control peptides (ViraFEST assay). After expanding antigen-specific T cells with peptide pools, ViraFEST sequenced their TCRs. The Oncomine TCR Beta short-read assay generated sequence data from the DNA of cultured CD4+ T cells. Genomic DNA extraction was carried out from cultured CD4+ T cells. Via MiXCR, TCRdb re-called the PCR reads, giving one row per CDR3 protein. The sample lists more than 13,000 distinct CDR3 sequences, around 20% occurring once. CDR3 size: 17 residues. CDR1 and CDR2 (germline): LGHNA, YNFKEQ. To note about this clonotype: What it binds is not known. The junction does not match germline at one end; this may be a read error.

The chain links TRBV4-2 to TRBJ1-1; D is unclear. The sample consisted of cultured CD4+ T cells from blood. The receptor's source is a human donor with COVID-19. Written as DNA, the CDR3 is TGTGTCAGCAGCCCTTCAAGGTCCTCCTTGCGCGGGACTGAAGCTTTCTTT. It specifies CVSSPSRSSLRGTEAFF.